This T cell receptor beta chain was obtained from a study of cytomegalovirus exposure and HLA in healthy donors. General study points: Most TCR sequences were seen very rarely across donors, but some public TCRs occurred in many.

PCR employed 60 Vbeta and 13 Jbeta primers. TCRdb's table, derived via immunoSEQ multiplex PCR, lists solely in-frame clones and lacks some. The sample gives some 160,000 clones, roughly 80% of which show up once; approximately 3% is in the top ten. With respect to this clone: What it binds is unknown.

The origin of this receptor is a male donor in good health and CMV-seronegative. Sequenced: PBMCs.

Written as DNA, the CDR3 is TGTGCCAGCAGAGGACTAGCGGGAGACCAAGAGACCCAGTACTTC. This sequence encodes CASRGLAGDQETQYF. The rearrangement joins TRBV2 to TRBJ2-5; TRBD2 aligns across 13 bases. The CDR3 is 15 amino acids. CDR1 is SNHLY, CDR2 FYNNEI, per germline. Trimming cost V 6 bases and J 0 bases; bases outside gene matches: 1.